What follows describes a single T cell receptor beta chain. The data belong to a study of blood T cell repertoires in COVID-19. Study as a whole: The study drew acute and convalescent COVID-19 samples from the United States, Italy and Spain. In each case, the material was cDNA or gDNA derived from T cells, B-cell-depleted T cells, or PBMCs.

Generated by immunoSEQ multiplex PCR, the TCRdb table keeps only in-frame clones and is missing some. The repertoire holds around 270,000 clones, with roughly 90% as singletons. The CDR3 runs 12 residues. CDR1 and CDR2 from the germline V gene are SGHDT and YYEEEE. The V end lost 4 bases, the J end lost 7 bases, and 11 bases lay between the germline ends. The source of this sequence is a man between 40 and 49 years old with acute or convalescent COVID-19. J is TRBJ1-2 and V is TRBV5-6, with unresolved D. Sequencing was carried out using peripheral blood. The CDR3 loop is CASSVTGGGYTF. CDR3 nucleotide sequence: TGTGCCAGCAGCGTAACGGGTGGTGGCTACACCTTC. Full variable domain (remainder filled in from reference TRBV5-6 and TRBJ1-2): DAGVTQSPTHLIKTRGQQVTLRCSPKSGHDTVSWYQQALGQGPQFIFQYYEEEERQRGNFPDRFSGHQFPNYSSELNVNALLLGDSALYLCASSVTGGGYTFGSGTRLTVV.